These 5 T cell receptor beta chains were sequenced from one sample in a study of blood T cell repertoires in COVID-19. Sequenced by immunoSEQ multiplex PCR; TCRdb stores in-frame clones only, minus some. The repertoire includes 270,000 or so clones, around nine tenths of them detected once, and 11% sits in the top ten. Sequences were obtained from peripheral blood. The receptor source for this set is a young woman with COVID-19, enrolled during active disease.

CDR3 nucleotides: TGTGCCAGCAGCTTAGTACAGGGGGGGAACACCGGGGAGCTGTTTTTT. Translating it yields CASSLVQGGNTGELFF. J is TRBJ2-2 and V is TRBV7-8, with 8 positions matching TRBD1. Germline V lookup: CDR1 SGHVS, CDR2 FQNEAQ. V shed 1 base and J 1 base; nucleotides not matched to a gene: 2. The CDR3 contains 16 residues.

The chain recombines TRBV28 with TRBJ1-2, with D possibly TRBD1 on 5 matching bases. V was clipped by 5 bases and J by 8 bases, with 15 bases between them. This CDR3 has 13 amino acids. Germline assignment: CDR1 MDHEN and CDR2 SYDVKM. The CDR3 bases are TGTGCCAGCAGTCTCGGGACTCCCGGCGGCTACACCTTC. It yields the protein CASSLGTPGGYTF.

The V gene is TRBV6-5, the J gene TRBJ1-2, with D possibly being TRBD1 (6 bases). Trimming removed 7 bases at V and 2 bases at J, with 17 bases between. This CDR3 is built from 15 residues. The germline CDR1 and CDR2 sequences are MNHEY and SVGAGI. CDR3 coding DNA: TGTGCCAGCATTGGGGGTGCAGGGGTGAACTATGGCTACACCTTC. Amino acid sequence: CASIGGAGVNYGYTF.

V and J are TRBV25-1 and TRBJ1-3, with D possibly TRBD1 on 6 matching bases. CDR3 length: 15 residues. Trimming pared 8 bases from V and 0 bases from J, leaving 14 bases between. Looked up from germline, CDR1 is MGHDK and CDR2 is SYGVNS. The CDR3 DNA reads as TGTGCCAGCGGACAGACTGAGATCTCTGGAAACACCATATATTTT. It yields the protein CASGQTEISGNTIYF.

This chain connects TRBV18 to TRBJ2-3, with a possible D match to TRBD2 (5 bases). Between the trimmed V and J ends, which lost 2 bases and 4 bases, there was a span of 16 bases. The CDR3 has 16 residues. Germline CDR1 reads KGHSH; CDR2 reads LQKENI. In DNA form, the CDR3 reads TGTGCCAGCTCACCAGTATTAGCCGGGAAGGCAGATACGCAGTATTTT. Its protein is CASSPVLAGKADTQYF.